This T cell receptor beta chain was observed in a study of T cells in Graves' hyperthyroidism and ophthalmopathy. General study results and limits: Ophthalmopathy onset followed model prediction by a median approximately seven months.

The study based diagnoses on clinical symptoms, serum thyroxine and TRAb, thyroid ultrasound and orbital computed tomography. RNA transcripts served as the template for amplifying TCR beta CDR3 regions. Initially, a first-round RT-PCR of the TCR CDR3 employed the HTBI primer set. From the multiplex PCR reads, TCRdb called clonotypes with MiXCR, one entry per CDR3 protein. The sample has 450,000 to 600,000 distinct CDR3 sequences, less than 20% seen once; the top ten hold roughly 44%. V lost 6 bases to trimming and J lost 6 bases; unmatched junction nucleotides: 8. Germline V CDR1 and CDR2: SQVTM, ANQGSEA. CDR3 length: 13 amino acids. A word on this clonotype: The antigen is unknown.

The sequence came from a man aged 40-55 years with Graves' ophthalmopathy. Sequenced material: blood. The V gene is TRBV29-1, the J gene TRBJ2-7; the match to TRBD2 covers 10 bases. In nucleotides, the CDR3 is TGCAGCGTAGGACTAGCGGATTGGGCCGAGCAGTACTTC. Protein product: CSVGLADWAEQYF.